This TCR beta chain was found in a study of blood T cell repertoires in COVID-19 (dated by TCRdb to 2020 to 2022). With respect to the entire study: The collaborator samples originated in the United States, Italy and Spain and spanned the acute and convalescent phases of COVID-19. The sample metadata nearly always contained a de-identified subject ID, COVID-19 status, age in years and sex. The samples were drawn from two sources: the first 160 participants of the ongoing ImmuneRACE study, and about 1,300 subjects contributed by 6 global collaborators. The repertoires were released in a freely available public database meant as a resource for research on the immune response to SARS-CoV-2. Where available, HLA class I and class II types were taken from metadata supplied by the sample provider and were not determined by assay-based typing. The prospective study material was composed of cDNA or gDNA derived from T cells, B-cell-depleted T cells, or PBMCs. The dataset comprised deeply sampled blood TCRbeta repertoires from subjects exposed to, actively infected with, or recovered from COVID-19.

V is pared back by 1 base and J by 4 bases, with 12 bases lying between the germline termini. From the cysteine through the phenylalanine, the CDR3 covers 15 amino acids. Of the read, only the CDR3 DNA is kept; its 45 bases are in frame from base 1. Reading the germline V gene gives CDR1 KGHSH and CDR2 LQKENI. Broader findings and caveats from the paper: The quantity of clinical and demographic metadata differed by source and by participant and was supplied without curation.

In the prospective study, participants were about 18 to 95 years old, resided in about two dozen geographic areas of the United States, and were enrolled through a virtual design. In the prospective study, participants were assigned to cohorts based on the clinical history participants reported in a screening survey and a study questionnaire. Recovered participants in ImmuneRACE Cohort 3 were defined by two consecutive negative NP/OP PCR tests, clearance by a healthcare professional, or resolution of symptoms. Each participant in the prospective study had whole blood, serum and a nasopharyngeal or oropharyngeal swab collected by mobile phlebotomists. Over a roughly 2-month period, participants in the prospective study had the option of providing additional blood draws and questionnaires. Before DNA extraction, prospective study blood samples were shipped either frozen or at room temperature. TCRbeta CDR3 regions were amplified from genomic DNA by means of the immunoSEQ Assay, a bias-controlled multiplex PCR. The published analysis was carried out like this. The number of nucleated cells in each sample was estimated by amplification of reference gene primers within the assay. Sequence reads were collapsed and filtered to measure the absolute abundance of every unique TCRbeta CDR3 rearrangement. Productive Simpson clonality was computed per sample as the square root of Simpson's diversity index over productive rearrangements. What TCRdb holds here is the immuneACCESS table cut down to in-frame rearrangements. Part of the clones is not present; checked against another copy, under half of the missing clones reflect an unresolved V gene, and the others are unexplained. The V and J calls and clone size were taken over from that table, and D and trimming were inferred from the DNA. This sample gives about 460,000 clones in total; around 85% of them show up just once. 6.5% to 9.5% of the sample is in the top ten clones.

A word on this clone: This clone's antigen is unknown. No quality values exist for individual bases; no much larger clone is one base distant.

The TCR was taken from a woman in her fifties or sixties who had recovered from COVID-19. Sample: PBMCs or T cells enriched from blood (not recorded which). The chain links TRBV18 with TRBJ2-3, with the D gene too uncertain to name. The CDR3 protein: CASSPLTTPPDTQYF. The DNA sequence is TGTGCCAGCTCACCACTTACAACACCCCCAGATACGCAGTATTTT.